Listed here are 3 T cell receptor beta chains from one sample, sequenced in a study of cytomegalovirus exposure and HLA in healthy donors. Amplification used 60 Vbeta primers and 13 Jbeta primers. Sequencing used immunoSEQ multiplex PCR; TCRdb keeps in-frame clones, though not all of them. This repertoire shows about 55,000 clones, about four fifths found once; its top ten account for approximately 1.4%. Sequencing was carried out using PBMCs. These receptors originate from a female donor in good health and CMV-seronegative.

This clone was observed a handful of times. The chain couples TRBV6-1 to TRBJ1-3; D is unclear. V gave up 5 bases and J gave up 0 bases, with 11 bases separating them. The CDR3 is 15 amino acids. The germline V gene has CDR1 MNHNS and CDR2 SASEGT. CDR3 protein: CASSSDRASGNTIYF. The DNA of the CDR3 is TGTGCCAGCAGTTCCGATCGCGCCTCTGGAAACACCATATATTTT.

CDR3 region: CASSPKGGSSYNEQFF. For the CDR3, the DNA is TGTGCCAGCAGTCCTAAAGGGGGAAGCTCCTACAATGAGCAGTTCTTC. V and J are TRBV27 and TRBJ2-1; tentative D call: TRBD1 (6 bases). The CDR3 loop spans 16 amino acids. Per the germline V gene, CDR1 is MNHEY and CDR2 is SMNVEV (reference sequence). V lost 5 bases and J 0 bases, leaving 14 bases between the germline ends.

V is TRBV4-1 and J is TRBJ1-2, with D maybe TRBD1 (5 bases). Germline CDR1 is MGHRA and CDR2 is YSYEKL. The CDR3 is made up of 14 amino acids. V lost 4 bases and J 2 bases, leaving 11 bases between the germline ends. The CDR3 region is CASSRQTENYGYTF. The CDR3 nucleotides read TGCGCCAGCAGCCGACAGACAGAAAACTATGGCTACACCTTC.